A selection of T cell receptor beta chains follows, all from one sample in a study of shared clonotypes between healthy human individuals. Using immunoSEQ multiplex PCR, the repertoire was profiled, and TCRdb retains in-frame clones only, with some absent. The sample yields 1.5 million to 2.5 million clones, about 95% seen once. The specimen was naive CD8+ T cells sorted from blood. The receptor set was obtained from a man aged 18 to 30 in good health. The CDR3 runs from the conserved cysteine through the conserved F or W. The D gene is left open where the match is weak.

TRBJ1-2,TRBV5-1,.,CASSLGGSYGYTF,TGCGCCAGCAGCTTGGGGGGTTCCTATGGCTACACCTTC
TRBJ2-7,TRBV13,.,CASSLGGANEQYF,TGTGCCAGCAGCTTAGGTGGAGCCAACGAGCAGTACTTC
TRBJ2-7,TRBV2,.,CASSPPSVYEQYF,TGTGCCAGCAGCCCCCCCTCGGTTTACGAGCAGTACTTC
TRBJ1-1,TRBV4-1,.,CASSRGDIEAFF,TGCGCCAGCAGCCGGGGGGACATTGAAGCTTTCTTT
TRBJ1-5,TRBV19,.,CASSITDYSNQPQHF,TGTGCCAGTAGTATTACAGATTATAGCAATCAGCCCCAGCATTTT
TRBJ2-5,TRBV19,.,CASRDRESQETQYF,TGTGCCAGTAGAGACCGAGAATCGCAAGAGACCCAGTACTTC
TRBJ1-3,TRBV27,.,CASRPGETGNTIYF,TGTGCCAGCCGCCCGGGAGAGACTGGAAACACCATATATTTT
TRBJ1-1,TRBV7-9,.,CASSNIGVSFDTEAFF,TGTGCCAGCAGCAATATTGGGGTTTCTTTTGACACTGAAGCTTTCTTT
TRBJ1-2,TRBV2,.,CASSEAGAHGYGYTF,TGTGCCAGCAGTGAAGCGGGCGCCCACGGGTATGGCTACACCTTC
TRBJ2-3,TRBV5-1,.,CASSSDGGNTQYF,TGCGCCAGCAGCTCCGACGGTGGAAATACGCAGTATTTT
TRBJ1-5,TRBV27,.,CASSLYEADQPQHF,TGTGCCAGCAGTTTATATGAAGCAGATCAGCCCCAGCATTTT
TRBJ1-4,TRBV4-1,.,CASSQVGVENEKLFF,TGCGCCAGCAGCCAAGTGGGAGTGGAGAATGAAAAACTGTTTTTT
TRBJ1-4,TRBV28,.,CASSFLRNEKLFF,TGTGCCAGCAGTTTCCTTCGTAATGAAAAACTGTTTTTT